This is a list of T cell receptor beta chains from one sample in a study of blood T cell repertoires in COVID-19. Method: immunoSEQ multiplex PCR; TCRdb's copy keeps in-frame clones and lacks some. Counted here are about 280,000 clones, around 86% occurring once; the ten biggest clones make up around 2.1%. Sequencing used peripheral blood. The receptors come from a woman aged 30 to 39 who had recovered from COVID-19. Both conserved end residues are part of each CDR3. Each record gives: CDR3 DNA, CDR3 protein, D gene, clone size, CDR3 length, V gene, J gene. D genes are given only for firm matches. Clone size is stated in some rows and not others, as once, few, many or a class when expanded.

TGTGCCAGCAGCCTGCGGACAGGGGGGAAAACTGGGGAGCTGTTTTTT	CASSLRTGGKTGELFF	TRBD1	.	16	TRBV7-2	TRBJ2-2
TGTGCCAGCAGGGGGGACAGCCTCTATGGCTACACCTTC	CASRGDSLYGYTF	TRBD1	.	13	TRBV7-9	TRBJ1-2
TGTGCCAGCAGCTTGGGACAGGCGATCTATGGCTACACCTTC	CASSLGQAIYGYTF	TRBD1	.	14	TRBV7-9	TRBJ1-2
TGCGCCAGCAGACCCCTACCTAGCTCCTACGAGCAGTACTTC	CASRPLPSSYEQYF	.	.	14	TRBV5-1	TRBJ2-7
TGCGCCAGCACCTTGGGCAGGGGAAACACTGAAGCTTTCTTT	CASTLGRGNTEAFF	.	.	14	TRBV4-1	TRBJ1-1
TGTGCCAGCACCGGGACAGGAAACATTCAGTACTTC	CASTGTGNIQYF	TRBD1	.	12	TRBV25-1	TRBJ2-4
TGTGCCAGCAAGTCGGGCGGGGGGGCCAGCGGGGAGCTGTTTTTT	CASKSGGGASGELFF	TRBD2	.	15	TRBV6-5	TRBJ2-2
TGTGCCAGTAGTATACAACTAGCGGGATACGAGCAGTACTTC	CASSIQLAGYEQYF	TRBD2	.	14	TRBV19	TRBJ2-7
TGTGCCATTCAACAGGAAAACACTGAAGCTTTCTTT	CAIQQENTEAFF	.	.	12	TRBV19	TRBJ1-1
TGTGCCAGGATTGGAGACAGTTGTTCACCCCTCCACTTT	CARIGDSCSPLHF	.	.	13	TRBV12-3/TRBV12-4	TRBJ1-6
TGTGCCAGCAGTTTACTAGCGGGAGCCTACGAGCAGTACTTC	CASSLLAGAYEQYF	TRBD2	.	14	TRBV28	TRBJ2-7
TGTGCCAGCAGGGACAGGGGACTAGAAAAACTGTTTTTT	CASRDRGLEKLFF	TRBD1	.	13	TRBV12-3/TRBV12-4	TRBJ1-4
TGTGCCAGCAGCTTCGACGCGGGCAGTGGAGATACGCAGTATTTT	CASSFDAGSGDTQYF	.	once	15	TRBV7-8	TRBJ2-3